The sequence of this TCR beta chain was determined in a study of OX40 agonist ivuxolimab in advanced cancers. Study-wide results and caveats: Expanded clones were, on average, more numerous in CD8+ T cells than in CD4+.

TCRdb's table, derived via immunoSEQ multiplex PCR, lists solely in-frame clones and lacks some. Altogether fewer than 85,000 clones are present, 90% to 95% being singletons, with the ten largest covering more than 0.35%. A word on this clone: The antigen is not known.

This CDR3 has 13 amino acids. The germline gives CDR1 SGHRS, CDR2 YFSETQ. Trimming left V 5 bases short and J 7 bases short, with 13 bases between. The specimen was CD4+ or CD8+ T cells sorted from blood, collected in a trial of the OX40 agonist ivuxolimab. This sequence was found in an adult with an advanced solid tumor such as melanoma, head and neck, liver or kidney cancer. The chain uses TRBV5-1 and TRBJ2-1; D tentatively fits TRBD1 or TRBD2 (6 bases each). Here the CDR3 reads CASRWGAGNEQFF. DNA for the CDR3: TGCGCCAGCAGGTGGGGGGCGGGAAATGAGCAGTTCTTC.